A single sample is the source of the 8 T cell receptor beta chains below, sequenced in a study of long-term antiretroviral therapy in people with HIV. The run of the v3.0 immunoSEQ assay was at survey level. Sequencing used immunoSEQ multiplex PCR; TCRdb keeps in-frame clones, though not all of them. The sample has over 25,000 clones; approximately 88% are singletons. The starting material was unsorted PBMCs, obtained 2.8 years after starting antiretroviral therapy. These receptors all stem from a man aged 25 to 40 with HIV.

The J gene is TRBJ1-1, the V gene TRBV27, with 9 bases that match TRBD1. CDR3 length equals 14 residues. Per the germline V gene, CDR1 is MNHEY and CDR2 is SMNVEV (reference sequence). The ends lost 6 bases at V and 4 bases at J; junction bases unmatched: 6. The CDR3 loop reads CASSNRGQGTEAFF. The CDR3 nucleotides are TGTGCCAGCAGCAACCGGGGACAGGGCACTGAAGCTTTCTTT.

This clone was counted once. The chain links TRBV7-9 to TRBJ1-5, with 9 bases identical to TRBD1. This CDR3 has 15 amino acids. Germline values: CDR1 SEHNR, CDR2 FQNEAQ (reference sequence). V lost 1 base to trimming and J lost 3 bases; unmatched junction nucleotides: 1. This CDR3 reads CASSLGTGVNQPQHF. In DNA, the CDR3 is TGTGCCAGCAGCTTAGGGACAGGGGTCAATCAGCCCCAGCATTTT.

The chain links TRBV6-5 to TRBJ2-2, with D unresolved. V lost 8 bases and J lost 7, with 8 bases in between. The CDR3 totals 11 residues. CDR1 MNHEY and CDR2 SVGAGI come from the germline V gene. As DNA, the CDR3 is TGTGCCAGCTCTTGGCGCGGGGAGCTGTTTTTT. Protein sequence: CASSWRGELFF.

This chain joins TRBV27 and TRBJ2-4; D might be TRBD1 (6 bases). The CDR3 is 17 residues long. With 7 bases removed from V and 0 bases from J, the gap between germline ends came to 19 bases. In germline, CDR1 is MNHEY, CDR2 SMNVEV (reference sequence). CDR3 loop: CASTGKRGTLAKNIQYF. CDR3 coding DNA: TGTGCCAGCACGGGGAAAAGGGGGACCCTAGCCAAAAACATTCAGTACTTC.

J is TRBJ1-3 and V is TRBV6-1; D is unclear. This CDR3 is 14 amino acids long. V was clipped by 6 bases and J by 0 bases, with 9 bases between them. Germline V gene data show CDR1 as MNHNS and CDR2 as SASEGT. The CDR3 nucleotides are TGTGCCAGCAGCCATGACTACTCTGGAAACACCATATATTTT. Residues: CASSHDYSGNTIYF.

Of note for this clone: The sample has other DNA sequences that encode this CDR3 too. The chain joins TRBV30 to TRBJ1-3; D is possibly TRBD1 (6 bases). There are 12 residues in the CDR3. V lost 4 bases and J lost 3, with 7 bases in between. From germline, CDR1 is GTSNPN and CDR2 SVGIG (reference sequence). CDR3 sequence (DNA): TGTGCCTGGATGGACAGTGGAAACACCATATATTTT. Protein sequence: CAWMDSGNTIYF.

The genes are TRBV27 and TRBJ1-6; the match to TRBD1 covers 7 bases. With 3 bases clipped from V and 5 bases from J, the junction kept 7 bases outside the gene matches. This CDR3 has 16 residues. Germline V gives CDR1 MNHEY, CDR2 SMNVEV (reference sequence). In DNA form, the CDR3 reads TGTGCCAGCAGTTTGACTTCACAGGGGAATAATTCACCCCTCCACTTT. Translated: CASSLTSQGNNSPLHF.

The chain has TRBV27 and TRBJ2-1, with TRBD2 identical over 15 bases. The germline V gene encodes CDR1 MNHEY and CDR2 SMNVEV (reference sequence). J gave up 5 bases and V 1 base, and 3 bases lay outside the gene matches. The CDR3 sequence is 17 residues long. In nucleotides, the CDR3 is TGTGCCAGCAGTTTATGGACTAGCGGGGGGGCCAACAATGAGCAGTTCTTC. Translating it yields CASSLWTSGGANNEQFF.